The 17 T cell receptor beta chains presented below share a single source sample, sequenced in a study of T cell responses to AZD1222 COVID-19 vaccine. TCRdb's copy holds only in-frame clones and misses some; the assay was immunoSEQ multiplex PCR. In all, the sample yields about 140,000 clones. The sample taken for sequencing was peripheral blood. These receptors all stem from an adult in good health.

Here the CDR3 DNA reads TGTGCCAGCCGGGGCGGACAGATCAATCAGCCCCAGCATTTT. It specifies CASRGGQINQPQHF. The chain is built from TRBV28 and TRBJ1-5; maybe TRBD1 (6 bases). Germline V gene sequence: CDR1 MDHEN, CDR2 SYDVKM. This CDR3 has 14 residues. V lost 8 bases to trimming and J lost 3 bases, with 14 bases between them.

The rearrangement joins TRBV12-3 or TRBV12-4 to TRBJ1-2; 8 bases line up with TRBD1. The J segment lost 3 bases and the V segment lost 6 bases, leaving 3 bases of the junction unmatched. The CDR3 covers 13 residues. The chain's CDR3 is CASSGQGYYGYTF. The CDR3 DNA follows: TGTGCCAGCAGCGGACAGGGATACTATGGCTACACCTTC.

About this clone itself: The sample carries other DNA sequences with the same CDR3. The rearrangement uses TRBV12-3 or TRBV12-4 and TRBJ1-2, with a weak D call TRBD1 (5 bases). CDR3 size: 13 residues. The ends were cut back, 7 bases at V and 9 bases at J, with 18 bases in the middle. The CDR3 reads CASTNTLQARYTF. As DNA, the CDR3 is TGTGCCAGCACCAATACGCTACAGGCGCGCTACACCTTC.

V gene TRBV6-5 combines with J gene TRBJ1-1, with D tentatively TRBD1 (6 bases). The CDR3 consists of 15 residues. V was clipped by 5 bases and J by 1 base, with 14 bases between them. Germline V CDR1 and CDR2: MNHEY, SVGAGI. In DNA form, the CDR3 reads TGTGCCAGCAGTCCGACCAGGGGCCAGAACACTGAAGCTTTCTTT. Translated: CASSPTRGQNTEAFF.

The rearrangement links TRBV2 to TRBJ1-1, with TRBD1 as a possible D gene (5 bases). This CDR3 contains 15 residues. CDR1 is SNHLY, CDR2 FYNNEI, per germline. With 5 bases removed from V and 5 bases from J, the gap between germline ends came to 18 bases. The CDR3 here is CASSFVGGGETEAFF. CDR3 DNA: TGTGCCAGCAGTTTTGTGGGGGGAGGGGAGACTGAAGCTTTCTTT. The entire variable domain, with the rest obtained from reference TRBV2 and TRBJ1-1, is as follows: EPEVTQTPSHQVTQMGQEVILRCVPISNHLYFYWYRQILGQKVEFLVSFYNNEISEKSEIFDDQFSVERPDGSNFTLKIRSTKLEDSAMYFCASSFVGGGETEAFFGQGTRLTVV.

The DNA for the CDR3 is TGTGCCAGCAGCTTATATCCATACGAGCAGTACTTC. This encodes CASSLYPYEQYF. V gene TRBV7-9 combines with J gene TRBJ2-7; D unclear. CDR1 SEHNR and CDR2 FQNEAQ come from the germline V gene (reference sequence). The V and J ends lost 2 bases and 4 bases respectively, with 6 bases between them. There are 12 residues in the CDR3.

The V call is TRBV7-2, the J call TRBJ1-2; 8 bases fit TRBD1. Per germline, CDR1 SGHTA and CDR2 FQGNSA. Losses at the gene ends were 4 bases for V and 8 bases for J; bases not matched to a gene: 6. This CDR3 is built from 13 residues. CDR3 coding DNA: TGTGCCAGCAGCTCGACAGGGGCCATCGGCTACACCTTC. Protein sequence: CASSSTGAIGYTF.

The V and J genes are TRBV12-3 or TRBV12-4 and TRBJ2-1; D unclear. The V gene lost 3 bases and the J gene lost 6 bases, with 6 bases spanning the gap. This CDR3 has 12 residues. The chain's CDR3 is CASSLSFNEQFF. DNA of the CDR3: TGTGCCAGCAGTTTGTCGTTCAATGAGCAGTTCTTC.

The CDR3 coding sequence is TGTGCCAGCAGCTCGGGGTTGGGAGTTTTAGCCAAAAACATTCAGTACTTC. It translates to CASSSGLGVLAKNIQYF. The chain has TRBV7-8 and TRBJ2-4; D may be TRBD2 (5 bases). CDR1 and CDR2 from the germline V gene are SGHVS and FQNEAQ. Between the trimmed V and J ends, which lost 4 bases and 0 bases, there was a span of 16 bases. This CDR3 comprises 17 residues. The full variable domain, with the rest looked up from reference TRBV7-8 and TRBJ2-4, is GAGVSQSPRYKVAKRGQDVALRCDPISGHVSLFWYQQALGQGPEFLTYFQNEAQLDKSGLPSDRFFAERPEGSVSTLKIQRTQQEDSAVYLCASSSGLGVLAKNIQYFGAGTRLSVL.

The CDR3 DNA follows: TGTGCCAGCAGCGGACATTTAGAAGCTTTCTTT. Translating it yields CASSGHLEAFF. The chain employs TRBV25-1 and TRBJ1-1; TRBD1 is a possible D gene (5 bases). CDR1 MGHDK and CDR2 SYGVNS come from the germline V gene. Trimming removed 6 bases at V and 8 bases at J, with 10 bases between. The CDR3 covers 11 residues.

V and J are TRBV10-1 and TRBJ2-7; TRBD2 is a possible D gene (6 bases). Trimming shortened V by 9 bases and J by 2 bases, and 20 bases separated the two germline ends. CDR3 size: 15 residues. Germline-derived CDR1 and CDR2 are WNHNN and SYGVQD (reference sequence). This CDR3 is CARRLGTDYTYEQYF. The CDR3 bases are TGCGCCAGGAGATTGGGGACGGACTACACCTACGAGCAGTACTTC.

The chain employs TRBV6-5 and TRBJ1-6; D might be TRBD1 (5 bases). Trimming pared 0 bases from V and 10 bases from J, leaving 16 bases between. Germline values: CDR1 MNHEY, CDR2 SVGAGI. The CDR3 has 16 residues. The CDR3 nucleotides read TGTGCCAGCAGTTACTCGATTCCCAGGGATGGGTCACCCCTCCACTTT. This encodes CASSYSIPRDGSPLHF.

V usage is TRBV3-1 (or the pseudogene TRBV3-2) and J usage is TRBJ2-2, with D unresolved. There are 17 residues in the CDR3. V lost 4 bases to trimming and J lost 8 bases, with 23 bases between them. CDR1 and CDR2 (germline): LGHDT, YNNKEL (reference sequence). CDR3 bases: TGTGCCAGCAGCCCCCCCTCCTACGAGCAGGTCCGGGGGGAGCTGTTTTTT. Protein: CASSPPSYEQVRGELFF.

V is TRBV5-1 and J is TRBJ2-2; no clear D gene. Trimming took 0 bases from V and 0 from J, leaving 6 bases between them. The CDR3 covers 15 residues. CDR1 and CDR2 from the germline V gene are SGHRS and YFSETQ. The CDR3 sequence is CASSLGGTNTGELFF. As DNA, the CDR3 is TGCGCCAGCAGCTTGGGTGGGACGAACACCGGGGAGCTGTTTTTT.

The chain combines TRBV5-1 with TRBJ1-2; the D is unclear. V lost 2 bases and J lost 1, with 3 bases in between. Germline V gene sequence: CDR1 SGHRS, CDR2 YFSETQ. CDR3 length: 12 residues. For the CDR3, the DNA is TGCGCCAGCAGCTTCGGTAACTATGGCTACACCTTC. This gives the protein CASSFGNYGYTF.

The chain has TRBV4-2 and TRBJ1-2; D possibly corresponds to TRBD1 (6 bases). Germline V CDR1 and CDR2: LGHNA, YNFKEQ. This CDR3 region has 17 residues. Trimming cost V 0 bases and J 5 bases, with 19 bases left between them. DNA of the CDR3: TGTGCCAGCAGCCAAGACCCTTCGACAGGCCGCGCGTATGGCTACACCTTC. Protein: CASSQDPSTGRAYGYTF.

V usage is TRBV6-5 and J usage is TRBJ1-1; D is possibly TRBD1 (6 bases). Germline loops: CDR1 MNHEY, CDR2 SVGAGI. The V gene lost 6 bases and the J gene lost 3 bases, with 17 bases spanning the gap. This CDR3 is 15 amino acids long. The CDR3 nucleotides read TGTGCCAGCAGGGACCGACAGACAGGTTACACTGAAGCTTTCTTT. Translation gives CASRDRQTGYTEAFF.